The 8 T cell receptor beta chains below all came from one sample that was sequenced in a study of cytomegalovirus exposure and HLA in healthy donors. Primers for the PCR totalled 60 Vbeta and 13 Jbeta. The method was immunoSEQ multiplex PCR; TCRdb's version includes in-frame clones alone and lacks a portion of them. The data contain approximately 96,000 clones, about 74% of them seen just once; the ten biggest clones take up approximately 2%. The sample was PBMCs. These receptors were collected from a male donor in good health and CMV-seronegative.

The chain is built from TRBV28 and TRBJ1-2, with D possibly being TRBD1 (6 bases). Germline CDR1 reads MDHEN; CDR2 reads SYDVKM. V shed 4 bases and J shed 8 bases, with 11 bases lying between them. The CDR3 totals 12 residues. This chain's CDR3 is CASSYREGGYTF. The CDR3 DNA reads TGTGCCAGCAGTTACAGGGAAGGAGGCTACACCTTC.

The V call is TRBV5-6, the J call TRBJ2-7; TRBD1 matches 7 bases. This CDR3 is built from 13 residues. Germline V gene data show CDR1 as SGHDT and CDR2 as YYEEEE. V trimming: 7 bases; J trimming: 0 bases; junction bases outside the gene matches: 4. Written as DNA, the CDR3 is TGTGCCAGCTTAAGACAGGGCTCCTACGAGCAGTACTTC. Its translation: CASLRQGSYEQYF.

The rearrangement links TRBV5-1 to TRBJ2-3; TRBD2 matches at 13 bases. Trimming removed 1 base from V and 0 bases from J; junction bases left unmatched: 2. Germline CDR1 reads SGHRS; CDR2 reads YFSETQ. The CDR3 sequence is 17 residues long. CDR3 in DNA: TGCGCCAGCAGCTTGCGACTAGCGGGAGGTAGCACAGATACGCAGTATTTT. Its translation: CASSLRLAGGSTDTQYF.

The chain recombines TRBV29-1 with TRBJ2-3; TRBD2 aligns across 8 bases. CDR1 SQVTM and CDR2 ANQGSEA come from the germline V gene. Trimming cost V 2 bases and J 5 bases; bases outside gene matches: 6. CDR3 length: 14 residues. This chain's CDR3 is CSVEPGGLGDTQYF. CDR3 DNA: TGCAGCGTTGAACCGGGAGGGCTGGGAGATACGCAGTATTTT.

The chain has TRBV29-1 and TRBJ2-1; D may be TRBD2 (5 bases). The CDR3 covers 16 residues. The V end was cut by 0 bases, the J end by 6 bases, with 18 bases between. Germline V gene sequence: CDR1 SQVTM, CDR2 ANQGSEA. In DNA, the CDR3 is TGCAGCGTTGAAGATTCACAGCGGACGCCCGGCAATGAGCAGTTCTTC. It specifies CSVEDSQRTPGNEQFF.

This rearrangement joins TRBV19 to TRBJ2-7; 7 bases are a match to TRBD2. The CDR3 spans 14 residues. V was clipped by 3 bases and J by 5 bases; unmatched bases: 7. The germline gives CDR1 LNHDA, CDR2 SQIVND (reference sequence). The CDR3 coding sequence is TGTGCCAGTAGTATTCAGCGGGGAATTGACGAGCAGTACTTC. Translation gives CASSIQRGIDEQYF. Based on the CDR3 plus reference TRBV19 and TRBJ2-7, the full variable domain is DGGITQSPKYLFRKEGQNVTLSCEQNLNHDAMYWYRQDPGQGLRLIYYSQIVNDFQKGDIAEGYSVSREKKESFPLTVTSAQKNPTAFYLCASSIQRGIDEQYFGPGTRLTVT.

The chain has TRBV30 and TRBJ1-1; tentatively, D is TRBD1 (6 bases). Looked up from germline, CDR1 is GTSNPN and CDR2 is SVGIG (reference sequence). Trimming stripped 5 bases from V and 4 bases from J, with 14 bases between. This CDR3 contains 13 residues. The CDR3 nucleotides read TGTGCCTGGGGAAGGGGGTTGGGCACTGAAGCTTTCTTT. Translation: CAWGRGLGTEAFF. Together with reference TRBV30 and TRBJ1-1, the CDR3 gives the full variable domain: SQTIHQWPATLVQPVGSPLSLECTVEGTSNPNLYWYRQAAGRGLQLLFYSVGIGQISSEVPQNLSASRPQDRQFILSSKKLLLSDSGFYLCAWGRGLGTEAFFGQGTRLTVV.

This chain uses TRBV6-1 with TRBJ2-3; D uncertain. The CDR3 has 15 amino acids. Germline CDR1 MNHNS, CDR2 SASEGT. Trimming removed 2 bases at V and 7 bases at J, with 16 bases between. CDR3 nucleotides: TGTGCCAGCAGTGAATGGCGGAAGTCCGCGAATACGCAGTATTTT. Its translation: CASSEWRKSANTQYF.